Listed below are T cell receptor beta chains from one sample, sequenced in a study of vaccination and CD4 T cells after COVID-19. In TCRdb, the PCR reads were re-called with MiXCR into one record per CDR3 protein. Here the sample spans just over 14,000 distinct CDR3 sequences, about 50% being singletons. These receptors are not linked to any known antigen. Sequenced material: CD4+ T cells from blood, cultured in vitro. All receptors come from a human donor who had recovered from COVID-19. Each CDR3 is given with its conserved first and last residue. The D gene is left open where the match is weak. Only part of the rows carry a size: once, few, many, or a class if the clone is expanded.

J: TRBJ2-5; size: NA; D: NA; V: TRBV4-3; CDR3: CASSQRGLDNQETQYF; DNA: TGCGCCAGCAGCCAACGGGGCCTGGACAACCAAGAGACCCAGTACTTC
J: TRBJ2-2; size: NA; D: NA; V: TRBV5-5; CDR3: CASSLLFQGTGELFF; DNA: TGTGCCAGCAGCTTGTTGTTCCAGGGGACCGGGGAGCTGTTTTTT
J: TRBJ2-5; size: NA; D: TRBD2; V: TRBV19; CDR3: CASSMGGLAGKQETQYF; DNA: TGTGCCAGTAGTATGGGTGGACTAGCGGGGAAACAAGAGACCCAGTACTTC
J: TRBJ1-2; size: few; D: NA; V: TRBV7-2; CDR3: CASSPGVNYGYTF; DNA: TGTGCCAGCAGCCCGGGGGTTAACTATGGCTACACCTTC
J: TRBJ2-7; size: NA; D: TRBD1; V: TRBV15; CDR3: CATSRETGYEQYF; DNA: TGTGCCACCAGCAGAGAGACAGGGTACGAGCAGTACTTC
J: TRBJ1-5; size: NA; D: NA; V: TRBV19; CDR3: CASSFEFGGNQPQHF; DNA: TGTGCCAGTAGTTTTGAATTCGGGGGTAATCAGCCCCAGCATTTT
J: TRBJ1-1; size: NA; D: TRBD1; V: TRBV7-9; CDR3: CASSWTGGTEAFF; DNA: TGTGCCAGCAGCTGGACAGGGGGGACTGAAGCTTTCTTT
J: TRBJ2-1; size: NA; D: NA; V: TRBV6-1; CDR3: CASSKDRPSYNEQFF; DNA: TGTGCCAGCAGTAAGGACAGACCCTCCTACAATGAGCAGTTCTTC
J: TRBJ2-5; size: few; D: TRBD2; V: TRBV20-1; CDR3: CSARASGRAYQETQYF; DNA: TGCAGTGCTAGGGCTAGCGGGAGGGCGTACCAAGAGACCCAGTACTTC
J: TRBJ1-1; size: NA; D: NA; V: TRBV6-1; CDR3: CASSEARGKAFF; DNA: TGTGCCAGCAGTGAAGCCCGAGGGAAAGCTTTCTTT
J: TRBJ1-5; size: NA; D: NA; V: TRBV19; CDR3: CASSFHSNQPQHF; DNA: TGTGCCAGTAGTTTTCATAGCAATCAGCCCCAGCATTTT
J: TRBJ1-5; size: few; D: NA; V: TRBV5-1; CDR3: CASSWDGDQPQHF; DNA: TGCGCCAGCAGCTGGGACGGCGATCAGCCCCAGCATTTT
J: TRBJ2-7; size: NA; D: NA; V: TRBV6-1; CDR3: CASSPWGRHPRGQYF; DNA: TGTGCCAGCAGTCCATGGGGGCGCCACCCTCGAGGGCAGTACTTC
J: TRBJ2-1; size: NA; D: NA; V: TRBV20-1; CDR3: CSASPRRNEQFF; DNA: TGCAGTGCTAGTCCCAGGAGAAATGAGCAGTTCTTC
J: TRBJ2-7; size: NA; D: TRBD1; V: TRBV7-2; CDR3: CASSQATGRNEQYF; DNA: TGTGCCAGCAGCCAGGCGACAGGGAGAAACGAGCAGTACTTC
J: TRBJ2-1; size: NA; D: TRBD2; V: TRBV2; CDR3: CASRGLAFDEQFF; DNA: TGTGCCAGCAGGGGACTAGCTTTTGATGAGCAGTTCTTC
J: TRBJ1-5; size: NA; D: NA; V: TRBV6-1; CDR3: CASRSGGLQPQHF; DNA: TGTGCCAGCAGGTCCGGGGGGCTTCAGCCCCAGCATTTT
J: TRBJ2-3; size: NA; D: TRBD1; V: TRBV7-8; CDR3: CASSLGTGITDTQYF; DNA: TGTGCCAGCAGCTTAGGGACAGGGATCACAGATACGCAGTATTTT
J: TRBJ2-7; size: NA; D: NA; V: TRBV2; CDR3: CASSSLRAWEGAGQYF; DNA: TGTGCCAGCAGTTCCTTAAGGGCCTGGGAAGGGGCAGGGCAGTACTTC
J: TRBJ1-5; size: NA; D: NA; V: TRBV6-2/TRBV6-3; CDR3: CASSYNGQGNQPQHF; DNA: TGTGCCAGCAGTTACAACGGCCAGGGCAATCAGCCCCAGCATTTT